Each of the 14 T cell receptor beta chains below was sequenced from the same sample in a study of cytomegalovirus exposure and HLA in healthy donors. PCR primers comprised 60 Vbeta and 13 Jbeta primers. Some clones are missing from TCRdb's copy, which holds only in-frame ones; the method was immunoSEQ multiplex PCR. The repertoire holds approximately 270,000 clones, with roughly 80% as singletons. The sequenced sample was PBMCs. The receptors come from a girl aged 2 to 10 in good health and CMV-seronegative.

This chain uses TRBV19 with TRBJ2-1; 7 nucleotides match TRBD2. Germline loops: CDR1 LNHDA, CDR2 SQIVND (reference sequence). The J segment lost 4 bases and the V segment lost 3 bases, leaving 9 bases of the junction unmatched. The CDR3 extends over 16 amino acids. This CDR3 is CASSIREVRDYNEQFF. As DNA, the CDR3 is TGTGCCAGTAGTATTCGGGAGGTAAGGGATTACAATGAGCAGTTCTTC.

With regard to this clone: Other nucleotide sequences from this sample produce the same CDR3. This chain joins TRBV7-6 and TRBJ2-7, with D perhaps matching TRBD1 (5 bases). From germline, CDR1 is SGHVS and CDR2 FNYEAQ. The germline V and J ends were trimmed by 5 bases and 5 bases, with 13 bases remaining between them. This CDR3 has 13 residues. As DNA, the CDR3 is TGTGCCAGCAGCCTAGAAGTAGGGGACGAGCAGTACTTC. This encodes CASSLEVGDEQYF.

V usage is TRBV6-1 and J usage is TRBJ2-7, with TRBD1 identical over 8 bases. Germline V gene data show CDR1 as MNHNS and CDR2 as SASEGT. The CDR3 consists of 18 residues. The V segment lost 3 bases and the J segment 3 bases; nucleotides outside the gene matches: 16. The CDR3 DNA sequence: TGTGCCAGCAGTGAGGCCGAACGGGACAGGTTTAGGATCTACGAGCAGTACTTC. It is translated as CASSEAERDRFRIYEQYF.

The chain joins TRBV27 to TRBJ2-5, with a tentative D call TRBD2 (6 bases). CDR3 length equals 16 residues. Per germline, CDR1 MNHEY and CDR2 SMNVEV (reference sequence). The V gene lost 0 bases and the J gene lost 5 bases, with 16 bases spanning the gap. CDR3 nucleotide sequence: TGTGCCAGCAGTTTATCGTTCACTAGCCGAGGGGAGACCCAGTACTTC. It encodes CASSLSFTSRGETQYF.

This clone was detected only once. The chain uses TRBV5-4 and TRBJ2-3; tentatively, D is TRBD2 (5 bases). The CDR3 extends over 15 amino acids. Germline V gene lookup returns CDR1 SGHNT and CDR2 YYREEE (reference sequence). Trimming pared 2 bases from V and 0 bases from J, leaving 10 bases between. The CDR3 nucleotides read TGTGCCAGCAGCTTAGAGCGGAGTAGCACAGATACGCAGTATTTT. Translated, it gives CASSLERSSTDTQYF. The entire variable domain, with the rest obtained from reference TRBV5-4 and TRBJ2-3, is as follows: ETGVTQSPTHLIKTRGQQVTLRCSSQSGHNTVSWYQQALGQGPQFIFQYYREEENGRGNFPPRFSGLQFPNYSSELNVNALELDDSALYLCASSLERSSTDTQYFGPGTRLTVL.

The chain joins TRBV10-3 to TRBJ2-7; the match to TRBD1 covers 9 bases. Trimming removed 5 bases from V and 3 bases from J; junction bases left unmatched: 2. The CDR3 is made up of 13 amino acids. CDR1 is ENHRY and CDR2 is SYGVKD in the germline V gene. As DNA, the CDR3 is TGTGCCATCAGTCGGGACAGGGACTACGAGCAGTACTTC. Protein sequence: CAISRDRDYEQYF.

V is TRBV27 and J is TRBJ2-7; 10 nucleotides line up with TRBD2. V trimming: 6 bases; J trimming: 3 bases; junction bases outside the gene matches: 2. This CDR3 has 13 amino acids. Per the germline V gene, CDR1 is MNHEY and CDR2 is SMNVEV (reference sequence). DNA for the CDR3: TGTGCCAGCAGAGGACTAGCGGTCTACGAGCAGTACTTC. Encoded protein: CASRGLAVYEQYF.

This clone was picked up a small number of times. The V gene is TRBV9, the J gene TRBJ2-7; 7 nucleotides line up with TRBD2. V trimming: 2 bases; J trimming: 4 bases; junction bases outside the gene matches: 6. Per the germline V gene, CDR1 is SGDLS and CDR2 is YYNGEE. CDR3 length equals 14 residues. The CDR3 sequence: CASSVGGEGYEQYF. The CDR3 bases are TGTGCCAGCAGCGTGGGGGGGGAAGGTTACGAGCAGTACTTC.

The rearrangement joins TRBV5-1 to TRBJ2-5; D unclear. The end of the DNA aligns better with TRBJ2-7, so the J call may be wrong. The CDR3 extends over 15 amino acids. CDR1 and CDR2 from the germline V gene are SGHRS and YFSETQ. This CDR3 reads CASSLYWLISYEQYF. CDR3 coding DNA: TGCGCCAGCAGCCTGTACTGGTTAATCTCCTACGAGCAGTACTTC.

The CDR3 sequence is CASLGGAQEENGYTF. The CDR3 DNA sequence: TGTGCCAGCCTGGGAGGGGCGCAGGAAGAAAATGGCTACACCTTC. This chain uses TRBV7-9 with TRBJ1-2; TRBD1 might be the D (5 bases). This CDR3 region has 15 residues. The V end was cut by 8 bases, the J end by 6 bases, with 22 bases between. In germline, CDR1 is SEHNR, CDR2 FQNEAQ (reference sequence).

The J gene is TRBJ1-4, the V gene TRBV28, with a tentative D call TRBD1 (5 bases). V dropped 2 bases and J dropped 8 bases, with 15 bases sitting between them. The CDR3 length is 15 residues. Germline V gives CDR1 MDHEN, CDR2 SYDVKM. The CDR3: CASSLVWQGNEKLFF. In nucleotides, the CDR3 is TGTGCCAGCAGTTTAGTCTGGCAGGGAAACGAAAAACTGTTTTTT. The complete variable domain, with remaining parts taken from reference TRBV28 and TRBJ1-4, reads DVKVTQSSRYLVKRTGEKVFLECVQDMDHENMFWYRQDPGLGLRLIYFSYDVKMKEKGDIPEGYSVSREKKERFSLILESASTNQTSMYLCASSLVWQGNEKLFFGSGTQLSVL.

The V and J genes are TRBV10-3 and TRBJ2-2; no clear D. CDR1 and CDR2 from the germline V gene are ENHRY and SYGVKD. The CDR3 length is 17 residues. Trimming stripped 6 bases from V and 8 bases from J, with 25 bases between. CDR3 DNA sequence: TGTGCCATCAGCGCCGACTCCGAAGTTACTCTATCAGGGGAGCTGTTTTTT. This translates into CAISADSEVTLSGELFF.

With regard to this clone: At one boundary the junction diverges from the germline segment, which might be a read error. The V and J genes are TRBV5-4 and TRBJ1-2; tentative D call: TRBD1 (6 bases). The CDR3 runs 14 residues. The germline V gene has CDR1 SGHNT and CDR2 YYREEE (reference sequence). DNA for the CDR3: TGTGTCAGCAGCTTGGCCAGGGGAGAATATGGCTACACCTTC. This encodes CVSSLARGEYGYTF.

This chain connects TRBV29-1 to TRBJ1-1, with TRBD1 identical over 7 bases. Germline lookup yields CDR1 SQVTM and CDR2 ANQGSEA. V was clipped by 6 bases and J by 0 bases; unmatched bases: 10. The CDR3 runs to 15 residues. CDR3 sequence: CSVGTETSMNTEAFF. In DNA form, the CDR3 reads TGCAGCGTGGGGACAGAAACCTCTATGAACACTGAAGCTTTCTTT.